This T cell receptor (beta chain) was retrieved from a study of cytomegalovirus exposure and HLA in healthy donors. PCR primers comprised 60 Vbeta and 13 Jbeta primers. Profiling relied on immunoSEQ multiplex PCR, and the TCRdb table lists in-frame clones only, not all of them. Of more than 150,000 clones listed, around 80% are singletons. This clone was counted only a few times. Trimming removed 11 bases at V and 4 bases at J, with 11 bases between. CDR3 size: 11 residues. CDR1 LNHDA and CDR2 SQIVND come from the germline V gene (reference sequence). The clonotype originates from a man aged 35 to 55 in good health and CMV-seronegative. The chain carries TRBV19 and TRBJ2-5; D is uncertain. Sequencing was carried out using PBMCs. CDR3 nucleotides: TGTGCCCCCCCCTCCCCAGAGACCCAGTACTTC. As protein: CAPPSPETQYF.